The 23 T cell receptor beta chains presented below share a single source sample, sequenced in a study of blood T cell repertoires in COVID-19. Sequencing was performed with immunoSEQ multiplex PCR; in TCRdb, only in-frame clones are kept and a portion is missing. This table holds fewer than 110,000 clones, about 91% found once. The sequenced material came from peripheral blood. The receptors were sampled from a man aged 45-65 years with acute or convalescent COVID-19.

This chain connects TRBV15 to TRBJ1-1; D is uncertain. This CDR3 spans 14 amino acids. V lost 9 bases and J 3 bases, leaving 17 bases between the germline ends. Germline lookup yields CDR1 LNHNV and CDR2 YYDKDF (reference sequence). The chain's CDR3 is CATGPGVGYTEAFF. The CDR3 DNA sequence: TGTGCCACTGGTCCCGGGGTGGGTTACACTGAAGCTTTCTTT.

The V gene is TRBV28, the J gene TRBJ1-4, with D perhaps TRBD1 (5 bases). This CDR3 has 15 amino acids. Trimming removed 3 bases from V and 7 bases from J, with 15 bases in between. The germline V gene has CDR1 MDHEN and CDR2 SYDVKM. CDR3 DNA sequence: TGTGCCAGCAGTTTGGGGCTTAGCTGGGGTGAAAAACTGTTTTTT. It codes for CASSLGLSWGEKLFF.

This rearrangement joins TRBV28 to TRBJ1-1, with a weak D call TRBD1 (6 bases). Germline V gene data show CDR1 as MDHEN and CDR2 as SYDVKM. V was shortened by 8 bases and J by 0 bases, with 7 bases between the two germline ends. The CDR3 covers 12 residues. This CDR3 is CASGGLNTEAFF. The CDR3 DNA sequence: TGTGCCAGCGGGGGCTTGAACACTGAAGCTTTCTTT.

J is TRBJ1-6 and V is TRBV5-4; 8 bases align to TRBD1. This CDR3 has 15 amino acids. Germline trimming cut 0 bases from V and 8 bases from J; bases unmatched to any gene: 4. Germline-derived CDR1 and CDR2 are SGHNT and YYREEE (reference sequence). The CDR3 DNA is TGTGCCAGCAGCTTGGAAGGGGACAGGTATTCACCCCTCCACTTT. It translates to CASSLEGDRYSPLHF.

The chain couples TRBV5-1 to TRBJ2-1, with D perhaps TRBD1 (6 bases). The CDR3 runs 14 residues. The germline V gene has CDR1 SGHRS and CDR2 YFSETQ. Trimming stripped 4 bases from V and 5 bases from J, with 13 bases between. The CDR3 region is CASSPGQTNNEQFF. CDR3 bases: TGCGCCAGCAGCCCAGGACAGACAAACAATGAGCAGTTCTTC.

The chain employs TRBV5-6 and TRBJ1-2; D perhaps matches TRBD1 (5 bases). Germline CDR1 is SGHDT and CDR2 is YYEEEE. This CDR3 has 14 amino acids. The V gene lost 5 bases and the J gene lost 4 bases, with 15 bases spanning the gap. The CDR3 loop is CASSPTGIFYGYTF. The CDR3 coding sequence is TGTGCCAGCAGTCCCACAGGAATCTTCTATGGCTACACCTTC.

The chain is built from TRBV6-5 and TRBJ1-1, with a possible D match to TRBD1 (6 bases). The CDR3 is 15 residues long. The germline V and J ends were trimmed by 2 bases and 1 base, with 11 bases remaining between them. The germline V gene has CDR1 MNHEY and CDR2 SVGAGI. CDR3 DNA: TGTGCCAGCAGTTACAGGGACATATCGAACACTGAAGCTTTCTTT. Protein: CASSYRDISNTEAFF.

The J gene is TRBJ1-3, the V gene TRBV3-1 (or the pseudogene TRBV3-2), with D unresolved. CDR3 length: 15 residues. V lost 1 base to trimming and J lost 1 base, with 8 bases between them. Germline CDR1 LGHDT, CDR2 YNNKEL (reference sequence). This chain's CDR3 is CASSQVHGSGNTIYF. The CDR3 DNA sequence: TGTGCCAGCAGCCAAGTGCACGGTTCTGGAAACACCATATATTTT.

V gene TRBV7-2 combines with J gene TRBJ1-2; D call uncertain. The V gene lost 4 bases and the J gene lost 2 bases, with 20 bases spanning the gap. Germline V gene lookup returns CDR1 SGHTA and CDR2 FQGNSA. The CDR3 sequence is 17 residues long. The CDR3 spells CASSSTSSWALNYGYTF. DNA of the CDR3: TGTGCCAGCAGCTCTACCTCCTCCTGGGCACTCAACTATGGCTACACCTTC.

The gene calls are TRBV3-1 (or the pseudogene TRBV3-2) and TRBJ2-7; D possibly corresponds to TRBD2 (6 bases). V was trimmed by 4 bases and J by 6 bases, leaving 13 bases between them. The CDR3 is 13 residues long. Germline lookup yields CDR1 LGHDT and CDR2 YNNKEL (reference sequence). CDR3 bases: TGTGCCAGCAGCCGGCGGGAATTCCGCGAGCAGTACTTC. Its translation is CASSRREFREQYF.

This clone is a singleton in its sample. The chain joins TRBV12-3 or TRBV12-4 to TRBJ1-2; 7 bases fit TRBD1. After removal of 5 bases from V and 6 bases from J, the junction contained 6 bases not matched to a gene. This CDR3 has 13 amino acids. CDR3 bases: TGTGCCAGCAGTAACAGGGGATTTAATGGCTACACCTTC. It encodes CASSNRGFNGYTF.

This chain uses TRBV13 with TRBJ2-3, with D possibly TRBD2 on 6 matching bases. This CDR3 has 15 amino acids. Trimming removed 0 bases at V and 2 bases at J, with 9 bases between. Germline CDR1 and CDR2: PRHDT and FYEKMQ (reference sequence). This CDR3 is CASSLGGLSTDTQYF. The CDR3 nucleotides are TGTGCCAGCAGCTTAGGCGGACTATCCACAGATACGCAGTATTTT.

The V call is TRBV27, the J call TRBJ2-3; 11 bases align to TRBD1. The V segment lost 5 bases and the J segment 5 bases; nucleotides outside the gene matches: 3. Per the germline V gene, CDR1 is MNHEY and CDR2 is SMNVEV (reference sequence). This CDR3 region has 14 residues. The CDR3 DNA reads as TGTGCCAGCAGTCCGGACAGGGGGCGAGATACGCAGTATTTT. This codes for CASSPDRGRDTQYF.

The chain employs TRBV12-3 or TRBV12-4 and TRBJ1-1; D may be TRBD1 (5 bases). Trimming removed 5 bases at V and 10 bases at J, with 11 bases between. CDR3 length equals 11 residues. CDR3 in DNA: TGTGCCAGCAGTGGGCGGGGGGGAGCTTTCTTT. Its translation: CASSGRGGAFF.

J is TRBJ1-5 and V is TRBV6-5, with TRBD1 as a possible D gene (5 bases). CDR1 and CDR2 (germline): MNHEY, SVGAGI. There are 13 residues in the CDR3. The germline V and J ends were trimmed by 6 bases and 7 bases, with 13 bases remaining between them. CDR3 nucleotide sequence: TGTGCCAGCAGCCGACAGATACAACAGCCCCAGCATTTT. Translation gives CASSRQIQQPQHF.

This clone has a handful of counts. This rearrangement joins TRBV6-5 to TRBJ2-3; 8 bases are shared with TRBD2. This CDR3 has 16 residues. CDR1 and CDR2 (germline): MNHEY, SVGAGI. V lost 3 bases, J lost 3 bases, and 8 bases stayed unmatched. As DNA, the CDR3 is TGTGCCAGCAGTTATTGGGGCGGCGGGGGGACAGATACGCAGTATTTT. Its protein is CASSYWGGGGTDTQYF.

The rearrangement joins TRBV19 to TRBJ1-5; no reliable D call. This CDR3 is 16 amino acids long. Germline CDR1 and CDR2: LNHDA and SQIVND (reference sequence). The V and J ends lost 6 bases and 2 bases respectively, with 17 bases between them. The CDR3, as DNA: TGTGCCAGTAGGGGCTGGGGAGAGACGGGCAATCAGCCCCAGCATTTT. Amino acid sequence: CASRGWGETGNQPQHF.

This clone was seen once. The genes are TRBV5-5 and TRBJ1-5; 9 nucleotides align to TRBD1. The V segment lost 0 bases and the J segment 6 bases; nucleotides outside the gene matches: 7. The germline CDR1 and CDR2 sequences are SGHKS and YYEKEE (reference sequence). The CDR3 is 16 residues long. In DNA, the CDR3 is TGTGCCAGCAGCTTGGGGGGGACAGGGCCTTCTCAGCCCCAGCATTTT. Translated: CASSLGGTGPSQPQHF.

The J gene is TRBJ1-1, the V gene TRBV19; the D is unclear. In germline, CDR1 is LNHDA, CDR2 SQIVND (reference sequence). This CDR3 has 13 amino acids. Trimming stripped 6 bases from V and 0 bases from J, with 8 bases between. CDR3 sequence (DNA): TGTGCCAGTAGGGCCTTTCTGAACACTGAAGCTTTCTTT. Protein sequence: CASRAFLNTEAFF.

CDR3 bases: TGTGCCAGCAGCTTGATGTCTAGCGGGGTGGAGACCCAGTACTTC. The encoded protein is CASSLMSSGVETQYF. V gene TRBV7-9 combines with J gene TRBJ2-5; the match to TRBD2 covers 9 bases. This CDR3 is built from 15 residues. CDR1 is SEHNR and CDR2 is FQNEAQ in the germline V gene (reference sequence). The ends lost 3 bases at V and 5 bases at J; junction bases unmatched: 7.

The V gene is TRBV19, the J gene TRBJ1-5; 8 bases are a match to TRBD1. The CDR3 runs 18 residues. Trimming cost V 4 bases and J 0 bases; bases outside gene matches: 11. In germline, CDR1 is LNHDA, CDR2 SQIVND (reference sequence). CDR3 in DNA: TGTGCCAGTAGTAGGACAGGGCGACCAGGATATAGCAATCAGCCCCAGCATTTT. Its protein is CASSRTGRPGYSNQPQHF.

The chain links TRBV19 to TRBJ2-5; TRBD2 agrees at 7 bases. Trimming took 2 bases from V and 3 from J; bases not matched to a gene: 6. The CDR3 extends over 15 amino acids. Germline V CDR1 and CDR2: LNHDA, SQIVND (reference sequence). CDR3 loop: CASSISGGIEETQYF. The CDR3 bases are TGTGCCAGTAGTATATCGGGGGGAATAGAAGAGACCCAGTACTTC.

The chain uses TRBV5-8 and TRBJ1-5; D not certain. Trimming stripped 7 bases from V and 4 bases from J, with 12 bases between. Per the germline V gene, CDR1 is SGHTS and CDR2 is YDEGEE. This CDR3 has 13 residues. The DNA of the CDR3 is TGTGCCAGCTCGGGGTGGGGAAATCAGCCCCAGCATTTT. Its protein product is CASSGWGNQPQHF.